This TCR beta chain derives from a study of human T cells and chemical hapten exposure. Study as a whole: Small differences in pooled library volume mainly drove the variation in TCR yields per sample.

This clonotype was seen ten or more times. Antigen: not known. The V and J ends lost 1 base and 4 bases, in that order; junction bases with no gene match: 4. Per the germline V gene, CDR1 is SGHKS and CDR2 is YYEKEE (reference sequence). The CDR3 has 16 amino acids. The time point: pre-sensitization, week 0. Treatment of the sample: therapeutic diphenylcyclopropenone sensitization with weekly scalp DPC. Suited to DPC and affected by alopecia, the donors ranged from 18 to 70 years old. Study-wide findings and caveats: Expanded TCRs grouped into significantly more large CDR3 similarity clusters than controls produced.

MiXCR, run by TCRdb on the RACE reads, gives a single entry per CDR3 protein. This table has approximately 400,000 distinct CDR3 sequences, less than 6.5% appearing once. The sequence was obtained from a woman aged 45-65 years with alopecia areata. Some clones in this sample may be carry-over from other donors' samples. The V call is TRBV5-5, the J call TRBJ2-3; TRBD2 agrees at 12 bases. Source: whole blood, taken in connection with sensitization to the hapten diphenylcyclopropenone (DPC). The CDR3 coding sequence is TGTGCCAGCAGCTTGATCGCTAGCGGGAGGGCAGATACGCAGTATTTT. Protein sequence: CASSLIASGRADTQYF.